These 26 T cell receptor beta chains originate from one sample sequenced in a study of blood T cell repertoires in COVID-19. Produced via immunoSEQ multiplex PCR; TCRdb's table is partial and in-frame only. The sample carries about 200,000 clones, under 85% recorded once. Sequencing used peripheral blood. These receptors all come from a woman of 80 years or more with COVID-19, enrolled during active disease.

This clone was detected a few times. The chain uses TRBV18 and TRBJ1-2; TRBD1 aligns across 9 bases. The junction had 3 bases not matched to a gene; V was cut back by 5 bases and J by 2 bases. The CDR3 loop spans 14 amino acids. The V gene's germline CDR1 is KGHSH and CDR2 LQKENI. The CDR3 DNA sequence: TGTGCCAGCTCATTAGGGACAGGGAACTATGGCTACACCTTC. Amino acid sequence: CASSLGTGNYGYTF. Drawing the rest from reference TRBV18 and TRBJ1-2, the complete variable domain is NAGVMQNPRHLVRRRGQEARLRCSPMKGHSHVYWYRQLPEEGLKFMVYLQKENIIDESGMPKERFSAEFPKEGPSILRIQQVVRGDSAAYFCASSLGTGNYGYTFGSGTRLTVV.

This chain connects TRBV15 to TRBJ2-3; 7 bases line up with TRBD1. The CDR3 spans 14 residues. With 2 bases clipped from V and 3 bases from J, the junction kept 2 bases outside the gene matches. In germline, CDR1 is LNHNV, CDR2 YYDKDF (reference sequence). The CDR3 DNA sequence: TGTGCCACCAGCAGAAGACAGGGAACAGATACGCAGTATTTT. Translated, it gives CATSRRQGTDTQYF. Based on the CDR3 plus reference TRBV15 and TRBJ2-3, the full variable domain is DAMVIQNPRYQVTQFGKPVTLSCSQTLNHNVMYWYQQKSSQAPKLLFHYYDKDFNNEADTPDNFQSRRPNTSFCFLDIRSPGLGDTAMYLCATSRRQGTDTQYFGPGTRLTVL.

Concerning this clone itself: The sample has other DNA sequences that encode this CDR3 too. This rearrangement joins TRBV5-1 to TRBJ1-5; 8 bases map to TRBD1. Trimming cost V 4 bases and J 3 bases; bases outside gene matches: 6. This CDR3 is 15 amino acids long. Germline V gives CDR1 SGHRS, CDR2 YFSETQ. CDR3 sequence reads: CASSLGQGLNQPQHF. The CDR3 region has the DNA TGCGCCAGCAGCCTAGGACAGGGACTCAATCAGCCCCAGCATTTT.

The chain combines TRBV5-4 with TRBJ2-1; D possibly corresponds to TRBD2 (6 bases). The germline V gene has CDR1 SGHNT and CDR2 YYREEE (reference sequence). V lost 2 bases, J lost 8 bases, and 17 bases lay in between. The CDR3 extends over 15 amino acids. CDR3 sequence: CASSFPTRPPDEQFF. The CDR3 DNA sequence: TGTGCCAGCAGCTTTCCGACTAGACCCCCGGATGAGCAGTTCTTC.

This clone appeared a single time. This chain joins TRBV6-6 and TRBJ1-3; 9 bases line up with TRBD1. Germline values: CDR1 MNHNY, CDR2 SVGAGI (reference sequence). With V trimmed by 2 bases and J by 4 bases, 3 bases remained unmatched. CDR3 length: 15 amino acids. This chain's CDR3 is CASSYRTGAGNTIYF. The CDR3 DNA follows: TGTGCCAGCAGTTACAGGACAGGGGCCGGAAACACCATATATTTT.

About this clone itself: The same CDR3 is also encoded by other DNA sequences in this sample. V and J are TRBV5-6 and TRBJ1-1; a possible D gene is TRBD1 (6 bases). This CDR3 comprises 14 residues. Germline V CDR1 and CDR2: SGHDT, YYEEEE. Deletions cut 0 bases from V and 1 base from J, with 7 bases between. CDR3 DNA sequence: TGTGCCAGCAGCTTGGGGACAGCGAACACTGAAGCTTTCTTT. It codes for CASSLGTANTEAFF.

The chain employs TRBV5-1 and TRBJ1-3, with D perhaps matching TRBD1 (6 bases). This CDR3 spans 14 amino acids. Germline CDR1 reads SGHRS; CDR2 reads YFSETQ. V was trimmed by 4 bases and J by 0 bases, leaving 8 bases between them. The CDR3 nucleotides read TGCGCCAGCAGCCCAGGGGTCTCTGGAAACACCATATATTTT. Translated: CASSPGVSGNTIYF.

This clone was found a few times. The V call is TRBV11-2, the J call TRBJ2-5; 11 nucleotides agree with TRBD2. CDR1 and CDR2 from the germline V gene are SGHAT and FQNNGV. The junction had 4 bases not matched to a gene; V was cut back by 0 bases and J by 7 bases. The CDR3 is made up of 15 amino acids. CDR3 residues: CASSLEGLAGATQYF. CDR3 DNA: TGTGCCAGCAGCTTAGAAGGACTAGCGGGTGCGACCCAGTACTTC.

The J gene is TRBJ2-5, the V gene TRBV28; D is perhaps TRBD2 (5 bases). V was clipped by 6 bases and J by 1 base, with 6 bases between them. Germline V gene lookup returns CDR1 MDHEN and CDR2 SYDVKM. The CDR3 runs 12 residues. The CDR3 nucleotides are TGTGCCAGCAGGGCGGGCCAAGAGACCCAGTACTTC. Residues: CASRAGQETQYF.

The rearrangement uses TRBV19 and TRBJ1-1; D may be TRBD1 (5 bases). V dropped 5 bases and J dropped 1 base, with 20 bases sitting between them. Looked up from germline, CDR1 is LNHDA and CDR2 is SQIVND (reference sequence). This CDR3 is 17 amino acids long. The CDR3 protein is CASSGSLGQGGNTEAFF. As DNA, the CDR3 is TGTGCCAGTAGTGGTAGCTTGGGGCAGGGTGGGAACACTGAAGCTTTCTTT. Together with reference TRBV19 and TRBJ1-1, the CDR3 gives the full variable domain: DGGITQSPKYLFRKEGQNVTLSCEQNLNHDAMYWYRQDPGQGLRLIYYSQIVNDFQKGDIAEGYSVSREKKESFPLTVTSAQKNPTAFYLCASSGSLGQGGNTEAFFGQGTRLTVV.

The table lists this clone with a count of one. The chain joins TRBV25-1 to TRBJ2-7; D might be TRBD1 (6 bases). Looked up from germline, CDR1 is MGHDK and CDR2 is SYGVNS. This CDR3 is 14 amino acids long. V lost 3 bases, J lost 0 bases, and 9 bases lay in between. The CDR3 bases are TGTGCCAGCAGTGAGACAGGTGCCTCCTACGAGCAGTACTTC. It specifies CASSETGASYEQYF.

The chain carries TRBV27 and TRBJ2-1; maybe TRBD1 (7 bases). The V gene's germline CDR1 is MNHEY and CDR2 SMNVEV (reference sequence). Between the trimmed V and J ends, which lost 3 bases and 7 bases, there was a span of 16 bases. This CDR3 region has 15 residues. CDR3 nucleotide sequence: TGTGCCAGCAGTTTGCAGGGGGGCGTGAGGAATGAGCAGTTCTTC. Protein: CASSLQGGVRNEQFF.

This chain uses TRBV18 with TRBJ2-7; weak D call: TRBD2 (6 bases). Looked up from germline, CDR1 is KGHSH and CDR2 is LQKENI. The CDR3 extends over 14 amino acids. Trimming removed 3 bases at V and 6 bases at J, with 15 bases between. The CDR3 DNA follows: TGTGCCAGCTCACCTCCCTCCTCTAGCGCCGAGCAGTACTTC. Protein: CASSPPSSSAEQYF.

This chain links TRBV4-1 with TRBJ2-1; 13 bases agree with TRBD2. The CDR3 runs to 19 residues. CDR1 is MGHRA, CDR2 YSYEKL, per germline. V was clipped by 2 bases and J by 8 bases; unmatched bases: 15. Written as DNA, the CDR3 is TGCGCCAGCAGCCAACCACAAGGGACCGGGACTAGCGGGGTGGATGAGCAGTTCTTC. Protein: CASSQPQGTGTSGVDEQFF.

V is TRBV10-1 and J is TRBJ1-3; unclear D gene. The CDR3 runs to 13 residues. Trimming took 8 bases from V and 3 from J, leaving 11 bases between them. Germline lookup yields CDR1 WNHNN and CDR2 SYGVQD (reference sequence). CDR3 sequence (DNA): TGCGCCAGCGCCTCGGAGGGTGGAAACACCATATATTTT. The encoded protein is CASASEGGNTIYF.

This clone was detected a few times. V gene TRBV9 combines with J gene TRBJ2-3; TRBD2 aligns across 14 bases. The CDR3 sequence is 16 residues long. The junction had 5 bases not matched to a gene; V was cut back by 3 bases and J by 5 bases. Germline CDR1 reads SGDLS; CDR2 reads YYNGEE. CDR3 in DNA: TGTGCCAGCAGCGGACTAGCGGGAGGGCCGTTAGATACGCAGTATTTT. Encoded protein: CASSGLAGGPLDTQYF.

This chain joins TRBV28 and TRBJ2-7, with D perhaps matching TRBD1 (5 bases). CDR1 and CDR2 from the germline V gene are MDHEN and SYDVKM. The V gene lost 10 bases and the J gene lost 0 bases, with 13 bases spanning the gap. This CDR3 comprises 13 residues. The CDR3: CAIAGYNSYEQYF. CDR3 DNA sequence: TGTGCCATCGCAGGGTACAACTCCTACGAGCAGTACTTC.

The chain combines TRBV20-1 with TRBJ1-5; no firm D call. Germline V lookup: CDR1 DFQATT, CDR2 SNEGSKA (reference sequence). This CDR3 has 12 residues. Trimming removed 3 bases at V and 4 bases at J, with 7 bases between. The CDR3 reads CSASTMNQPQHF. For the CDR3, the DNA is TGCAGTGCTAGTACTATGAATCAGCCCCAGCATTTT.

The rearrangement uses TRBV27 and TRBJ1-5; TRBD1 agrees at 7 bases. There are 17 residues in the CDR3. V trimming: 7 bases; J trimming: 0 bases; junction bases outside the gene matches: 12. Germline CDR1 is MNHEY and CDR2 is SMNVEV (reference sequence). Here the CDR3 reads CASIKIRGKYSNQPQHF. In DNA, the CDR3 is TGTGCCAGCATCAAGATCAGGGGGAAGTATAGCAATCAGCCCCAGCATTTT.

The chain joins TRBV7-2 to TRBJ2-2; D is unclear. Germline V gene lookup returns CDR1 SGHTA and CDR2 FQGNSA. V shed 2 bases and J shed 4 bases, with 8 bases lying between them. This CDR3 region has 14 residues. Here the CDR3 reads CASSLIVSTGELFF. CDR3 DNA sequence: TGTGCCAGCAGCTTAATCGTATCCACCGGGGAGCTGTTTTTT.

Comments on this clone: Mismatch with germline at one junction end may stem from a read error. CDR3 sequence reads: CVSSVGLAEETQYF. In DNA form, the CDR3 reads TGTGTCAGCAGCGTGGGACTAGCAGAAGAGACCCAGTACTTC. The genes are TRBV9 and TRBJ2-5; 9 nucleotides agree with TRBD2. Germline values: CDR1 SGDLS, CDR2 YYNGEE. The CDR3 is made up of 14 amino acids.

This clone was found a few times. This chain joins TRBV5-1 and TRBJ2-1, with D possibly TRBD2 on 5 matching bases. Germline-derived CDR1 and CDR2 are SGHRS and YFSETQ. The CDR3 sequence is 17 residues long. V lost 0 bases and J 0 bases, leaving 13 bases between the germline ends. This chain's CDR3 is CASSLAETGSSYNEQFF. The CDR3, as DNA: TGCGCCAGCAGCTTGGCCGAGACGGGGAGCTCCTACAATGAGCAGTTCTTC.

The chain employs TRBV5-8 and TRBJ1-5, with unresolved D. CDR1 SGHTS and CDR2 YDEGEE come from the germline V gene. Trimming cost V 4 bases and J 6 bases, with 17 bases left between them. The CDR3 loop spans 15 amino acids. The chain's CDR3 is CASSRAGELTQPQHF. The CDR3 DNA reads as TGTGCCAGCAGCCGGGCGGGAGAACTTACTCAGCCCCAGCATTTT.

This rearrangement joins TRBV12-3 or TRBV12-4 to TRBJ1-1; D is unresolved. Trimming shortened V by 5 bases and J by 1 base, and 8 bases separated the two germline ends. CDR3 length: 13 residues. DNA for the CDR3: TGTGCCAGCAGTATGGGCCCGAACACTGAAGCTTTCTTT. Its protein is CASSMGPNTEAFF.

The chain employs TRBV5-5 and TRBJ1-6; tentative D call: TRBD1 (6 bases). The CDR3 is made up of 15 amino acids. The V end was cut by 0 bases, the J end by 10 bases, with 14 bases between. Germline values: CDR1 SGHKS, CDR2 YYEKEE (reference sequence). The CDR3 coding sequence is TGTGCCAGCAGCTTGGGAGGGGGTAATTGGTCACCCCTCCACTTT. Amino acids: CASSLGGGNWSPLHF.

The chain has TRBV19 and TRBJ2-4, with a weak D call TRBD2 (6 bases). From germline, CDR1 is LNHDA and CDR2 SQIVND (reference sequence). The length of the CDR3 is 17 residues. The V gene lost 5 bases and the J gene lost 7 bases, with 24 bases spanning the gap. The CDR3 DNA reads TGTGCCAGTAGTCCCCAGAGTACCGCGGGGCTGGGGAACATTCAGTACTTC. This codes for CASSPQSTAGLGNIQYF.